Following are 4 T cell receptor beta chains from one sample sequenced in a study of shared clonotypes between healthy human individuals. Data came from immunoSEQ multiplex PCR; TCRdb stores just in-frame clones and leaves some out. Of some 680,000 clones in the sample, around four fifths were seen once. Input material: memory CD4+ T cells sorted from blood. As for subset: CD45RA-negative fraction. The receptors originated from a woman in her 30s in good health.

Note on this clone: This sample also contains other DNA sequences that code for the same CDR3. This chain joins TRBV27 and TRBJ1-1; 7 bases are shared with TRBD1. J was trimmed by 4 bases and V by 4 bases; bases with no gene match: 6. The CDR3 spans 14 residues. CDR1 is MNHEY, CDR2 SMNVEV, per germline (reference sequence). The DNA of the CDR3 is TGTGCCAGCAGTTCTCCGACAGGGCCCACTGAAGCTTTCTTT. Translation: CASSSPTGPTEAFF.

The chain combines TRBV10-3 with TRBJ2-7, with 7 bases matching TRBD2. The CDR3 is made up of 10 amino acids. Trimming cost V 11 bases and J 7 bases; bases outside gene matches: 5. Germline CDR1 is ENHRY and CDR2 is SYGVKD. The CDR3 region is CAGGSVEQYF. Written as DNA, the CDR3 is TGTGCCGGCGGGAGTGTAGAGCAGTACTTC.

CDR3 sequence: CASSQAGARMQYF. The CDR3 DNA reads TGTGCCAGCAGCCAAGCAGGTGCGAGGATGCAGTACTTC. This chain connects TRBV14 to TRBJ2-7, with D uncertain. This CDR3 has 13 amino acids. V was clipped by 1 base and J by 9 bases, with 13 bases between them. Germline lookup yields CDR1 SGHDN and CDR2 FVKESK.

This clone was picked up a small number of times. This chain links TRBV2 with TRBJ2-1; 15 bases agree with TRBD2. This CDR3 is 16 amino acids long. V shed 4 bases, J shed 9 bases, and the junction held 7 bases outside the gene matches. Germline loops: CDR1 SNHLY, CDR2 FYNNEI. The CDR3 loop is CASSVQPGLAGGEQFF. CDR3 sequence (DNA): TGTGCCAGCAGTGTTCAACCGGGACTAGCGGGAGGTGAGCAGTTCTTC.